This TCR beta chain was recorded in a study of early T cells in non-severe SARS-CoV-2 infection. Study information: The authors sequenced bulk RNA from unsorted whole blood, leaving chains unpaired.

This clonotype was counted a few times. Antigen unknown. The TCR library protocol attached unique molecular identifiers to the individual cDNA molecules. MiXCR, applied by TCRdb to the 5' RACE reads, yields one record per CDR3 protein. The repertoire consists of fewer than 65,000 distinct CDR3 sequences, with less than 9.5% occurring once and the leading ten covering 3.9%. Per the germline V gene, CDR1 is LGHNA and CDR2 is YNFKEQ. This CDR3 is built from 15 residues. V dropped 1 base and J dropped 2; count of bases not matched to a gene: 3. Study-level points and caveats: Private and CD4 specificities were missed by VDJdb matching, which favored anti-spike CD8 responses.

This sample comprised whole blood, obtained at baseline. The clonotype was recovered from an adult who was a healthcare worker with PCR-confirmed SARS-CoV-2 infection or an uninfected control (not recorded which). The gene calls are TRBV4-2 and TRBJ2-7; 9 nucleotides align to TRBD2. The CDR3 coding sequence is TGTGCCAGCAGCCAAGTGTCTAGCGGGACCTACGAGCAGTACTTC. Translation: CASSQVSSGTYEQYF.